Sequencing of this T cell receptor beta chain was carried out in a study of early T cells in non-severe SARS-CoV-2 infection. V lost 8 bases and J lost 4; bases outside the gene matches: 9. The CDR3 spans 15 residues. Tagging with unique molecular identifiers was applied to individual cDNA molecules. TCRdb re-called the 5' RACE reads with MiXCR, one entry per CDR3 protein. The data hold just over 60,000 distinct CDR3 sequences, with roughly a tenth observed a single time. This clonotype was sampled from an adult who was a healthcare worker with PCR-confirmed SARS-CoV-2 infection or an uninfected control (not recorded which). The genes are TRBV12-3 or TRBV12-4 and TRBJ2-2, with 8 bases lining up with TRBD1. The specimen was whole blood. In DNA, the CDR3 is TGTGCCAGCCACCTAGGACAGGGAGTCACCGGGGAGCTGTTTTTT. Its protein product is CASHLGQGVTGELFF.